Given below is one TCR beta chain in context. The source of the sample is a study of blood T cell repertoires in COVID-19. Study as a whole: Acute and convalescent COVID-19 specimens originated in the United States, Italy and Spain. Sample material is recorded as cDNA or gDNA derived from T cells, B-cell-depleted T cells, or PBMCs.

Original analysis: Reference gene primer amplification in the assay estimated nucleated cell counts. TCRdb keeps only in-frame clones here, not all; method: immunoSEQ multiplex PCR. V, J and clone size are those of that table, while D and trimming were read from the DNA. Found here are 62,000 or so clones, 78% of them singletons; the top ten hold 11% to 15%. Patients in Seattle were enrolled during active infection, then followed longitudinally. Trimming left V 8 bases short and J 1 base short, with 13 bases between. This CDR3 has 14 amino acids. Germline V CDR1 and CDR2: MNHNY, SVGAGI (reference sequence).

This receptor was taken from a man aged 60 to 69 with COVID-19, enrolled during active disease. V is TRBV6-6 and J is TRBJ2-3, with D possibly matching TRBD2 (7 bases). Sequences were obtained from peripheral blood. As DNA, the CDR3 is TGTGCCAGCGAGGGGGGGACCCGCACAGATACGCAGTATTTT. This translates into CASEGGTRTDTQYF.